A single sample is the source of the 2 T cell receptor beta chains below, sequenced in a study of spatial heterogeneity in lung cancer. From the 5' RACE reads, TCRdb called clonotypes with MiXCR, one entry per CDR3 protein. The table records over 50,000 distinct CDR3 sequences, roughly 5.9% of them present only once. The time point was: sample taken at primary tumor resection. The sample was PBMCs, taken at surgery. These receptors originate from a female donor with early-stage non-small cell lung cancer.

This chain uses TRBV6-6 with TRBJ2-6; D possibly matches TRBD1 or TRBD2 (5 bases each). Germline-derived CDR1 and CDR2 are MNHNY and SVGAGI (reference sequence). This CDR3 is 15 amino acids long. V lost 0 bases, J lost 4 bases, and 7 bases lay in between. CDR3 nucleotide sequence: TGTGCCAGCAGTTACTCGGGGACCGGGGCCAACGTCCTGACTTTC. This encodes CASSYSGTGANVLTF.

This clonotype was counted between two and nine times. CDR3 coding DNA: TGTGCCAGCAGTTACGCCGGGGTGTTACGAGAGACCCAGTACTTC. It encodes CASSYAGVLRETQYF. The genes are TRBV6-2 or TRBV6-3 and TRBJ2-5, with a possible D match to TRBD2 (5 bases). This CDR3 is built from 15 residues. V lost 2 bases, J lost 4 bases, and 14 bases lay in between. Germline CDR1 is MNHEY and CDR2 is SVGEGT.